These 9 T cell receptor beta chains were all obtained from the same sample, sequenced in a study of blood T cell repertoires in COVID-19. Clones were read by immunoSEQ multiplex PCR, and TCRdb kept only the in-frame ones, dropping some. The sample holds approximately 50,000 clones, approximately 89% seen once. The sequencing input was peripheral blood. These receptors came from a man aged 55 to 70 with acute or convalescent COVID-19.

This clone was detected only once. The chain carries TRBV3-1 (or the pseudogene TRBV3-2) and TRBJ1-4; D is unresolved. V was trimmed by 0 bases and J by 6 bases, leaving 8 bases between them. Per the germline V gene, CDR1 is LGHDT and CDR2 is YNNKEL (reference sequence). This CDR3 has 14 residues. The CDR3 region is CASSQDKADEKLFF. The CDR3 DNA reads TGTGCCAGCAGCCAAGATAAAGCGGATGAAAAACTGTTTTTT.

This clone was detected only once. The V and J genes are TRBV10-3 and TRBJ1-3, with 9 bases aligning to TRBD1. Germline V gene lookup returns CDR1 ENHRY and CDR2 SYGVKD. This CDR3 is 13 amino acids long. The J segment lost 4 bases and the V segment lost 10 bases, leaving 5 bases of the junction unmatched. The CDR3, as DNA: TGTGCCAGCCACAGGGGGCTAGGAAACACCATATATTTT. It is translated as CASHRGLGNTIYF.

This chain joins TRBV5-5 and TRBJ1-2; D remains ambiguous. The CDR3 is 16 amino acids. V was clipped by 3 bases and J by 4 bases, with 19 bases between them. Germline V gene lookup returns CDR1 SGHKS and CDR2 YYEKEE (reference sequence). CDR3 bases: TGTGCCAGCAGCTCATTGGGAGCGGGAGCACGCTATGGCTACACCTTC. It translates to CASSSLGAGARYGYTF.

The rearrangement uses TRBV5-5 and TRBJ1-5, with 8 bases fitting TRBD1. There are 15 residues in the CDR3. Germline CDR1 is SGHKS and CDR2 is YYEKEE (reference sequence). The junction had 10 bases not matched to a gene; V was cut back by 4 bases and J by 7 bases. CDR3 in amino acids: CASSGRQGRGQPQHF. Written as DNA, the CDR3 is TGTGCCAGCAGCGGACGACAGGGGCGAGGCCAGCCCCAGCATTTT.

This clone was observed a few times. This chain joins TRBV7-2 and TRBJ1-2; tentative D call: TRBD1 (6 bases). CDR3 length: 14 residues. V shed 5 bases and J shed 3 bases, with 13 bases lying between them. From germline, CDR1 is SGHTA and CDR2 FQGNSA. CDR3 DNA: TGTGCCAGCAGCCCGCGGGGGGCCTACTATGGCTACACCTTC. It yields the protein CASSPRGAYYGYTF. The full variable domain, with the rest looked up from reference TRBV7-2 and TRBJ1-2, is GAGVSQSPSNKVTEKGKDVELRCDPISGHTALYWYRQSLGQGLEFLIYFQGNSAPDKSGLPSDRFSAERTGGSVSTLTIQRTQQEDSAVYLCASSPRGAYYGYTFGSGTRLTVV.

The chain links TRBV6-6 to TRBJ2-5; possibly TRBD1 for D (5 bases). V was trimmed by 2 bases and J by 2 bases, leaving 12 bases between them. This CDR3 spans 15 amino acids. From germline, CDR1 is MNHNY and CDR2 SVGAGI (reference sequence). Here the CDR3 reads CASSYPQGGQETQYF. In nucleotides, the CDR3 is TGTGCCAGCAGTTACCCCCAGGGCGGTCAAGAGACCCAGTACTTC.

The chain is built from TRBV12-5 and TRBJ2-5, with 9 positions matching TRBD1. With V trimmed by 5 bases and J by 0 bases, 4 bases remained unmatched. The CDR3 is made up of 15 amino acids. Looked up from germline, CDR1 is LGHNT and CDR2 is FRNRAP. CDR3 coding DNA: TGTGCTAGTGGTCCAGGGACAGGGAACCAAGAGACCCAGTACTTC. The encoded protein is CASGPGTGNQETQYF. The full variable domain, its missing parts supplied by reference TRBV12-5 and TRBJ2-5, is DARVTQTPRHKVTEMGQEVTMRCQPILGHNTVFWYRQTMMQGLELLAYFRNRAPLDDSGMPKDRFSAEMPDATLATLKIQPSEPRDSAVYFCASGPGTGNQETQYFGPGTRLLVL.

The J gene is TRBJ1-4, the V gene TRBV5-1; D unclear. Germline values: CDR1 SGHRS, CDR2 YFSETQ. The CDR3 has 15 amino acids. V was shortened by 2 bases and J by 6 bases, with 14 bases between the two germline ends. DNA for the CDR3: TGCGCCAGCAGCTTCGTAGAGAGGAGGGATGAAAAACTGTTTTTT. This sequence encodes CASSFVERRDEKLFF.

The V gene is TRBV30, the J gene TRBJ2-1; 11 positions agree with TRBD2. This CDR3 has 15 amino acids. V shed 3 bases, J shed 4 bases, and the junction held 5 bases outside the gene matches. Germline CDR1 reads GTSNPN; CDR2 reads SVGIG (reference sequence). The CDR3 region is CAWRGTSGGYNEQFF. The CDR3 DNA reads TGTGCCTGGAGAGGGACTAGCGGCGGTTACAATGAGCAGTTCTTC.